The rows below give T cell receptor beta chains drawn from one sample of a study of beta chain features in type 1 diabetes. Profiling relied on immunoSEQ multiplex PCR, and the TCRdb table lists in-frame clones only, not all of them. The table shows around 280,000 clones, with around 16% occurring only once. Sequenced sample: naive CD4+ T cells from blood. These receptors all come from a man aged 18 to 30 with type 1 diabetes. The CDR3 runs from the conserved cysteine through the conserved F or W.

>TRBV2
CASSGSYRDEQYF
>TRBV27
CASSLLAYNEQFF
>TRBV27
CASSLGPSRPLSSGANVLTF
>TRBV5-1
CASSLYSLLDTQYF
>TRBV2
CASSPGTSTYNEQFF
>TRBV29-1
CSVEDRQGGEAFF
>TRBV2
CAHPRTGDYEQYF
>TRBV7-9
CASSLVPGTQYF
>TRBV5-1
CASSPGLPGEQYF
>TRBV7-2
CASSPPGQGMSTQYF
>TRBV4-3
CASSPGTVFRNEQFF
>TRBV11-2
CASARDRANTGELFF
>TRBV20-1
CSAGRVEQYF
>TRBV29-1
CSVENRTGGGEQYF
>TRBV11-2
CASSLLSGGLTDTQYF
>TRBV11-2
CASSFGRANTGELFF